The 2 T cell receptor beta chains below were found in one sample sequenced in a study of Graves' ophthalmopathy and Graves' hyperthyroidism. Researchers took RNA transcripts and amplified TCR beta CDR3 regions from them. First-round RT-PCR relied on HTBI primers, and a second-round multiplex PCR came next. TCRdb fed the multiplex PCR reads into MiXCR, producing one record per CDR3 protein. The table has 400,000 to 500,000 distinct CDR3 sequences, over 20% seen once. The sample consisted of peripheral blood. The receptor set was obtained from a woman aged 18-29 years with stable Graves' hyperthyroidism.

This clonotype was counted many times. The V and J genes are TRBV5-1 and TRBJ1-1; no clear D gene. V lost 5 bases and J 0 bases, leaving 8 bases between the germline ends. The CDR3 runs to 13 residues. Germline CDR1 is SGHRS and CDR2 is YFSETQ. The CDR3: CASRREMNTEAFF. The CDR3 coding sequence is TGCGCCAGCAGAAGGGAGATGAACACTGAAGCTTTCTTT.

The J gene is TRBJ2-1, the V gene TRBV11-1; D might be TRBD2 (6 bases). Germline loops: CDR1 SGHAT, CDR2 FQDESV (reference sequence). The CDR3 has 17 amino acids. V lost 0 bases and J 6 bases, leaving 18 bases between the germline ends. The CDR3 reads CASSLAEGLIWFNEQFF. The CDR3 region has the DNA TGTGCCAGCAGCTTAGCGGAGGGGTTAATTTGGTTCAATGAGCAGTTCTTC.